Sequencing of this T cell receptor beta chain was carried out in a study of cytomegalovirus exposure and HLA in healthy donors. This clone has just one count. The antigen is undetermined. The germline V gene encodes CDR1 MNHEY and CDR2 SVGAGI. The CDR3 sequence is 14 residues long. Unmatched junction bases numbered 9, after V lost 6 bases and J lost 7 bases. Here immunoSEQ multiplex PCR was the method, and the copy in TCRdb shows in-frame clones only, minus some. Here the sample spans about 110,000 clones, around 82% being singletons. Donors came from a validation cohort of over a hundred subjects, distinct from the first 666-subject cohort. Study-wide results and limits: Most sequenced TCRs were rare (though some public TCRs occurred in many donors). In vitro confirmation showed a few CMV-associated chains to be CMV antigen specific. The study flagged fewer than 200 TCR beta chains as cytomegalovirus-associated.

The rearrangement joins TRBV6-5 to TRBJ1-5; TRBD1 matches 7 bases. The sample comprised PBMCs. The receptor's source is a woman younger than 30 in good health and CMV-seronegative. The CDR3 region is CASSSQGVGQPQHF. CDR3 nucleotide sequence: TGTGCCAGCAGCTCTCAGGGGGTAGGGCAGCCCCAGCATTTT.